The present T cell receptor beta chain was sequenced within a study of metastatic and nonmetastatic thyroid tumors. This clone was detected ten times or more. Germline and junction disagree at one end, which may indicate a read error. This CDR3 contains 15 residues. The V gene's germline CDR1 is MNHNS and CDR2 SASEGT. TCRdb reprocessed the PCR reads via MiXCR. This sample yields fewer than 45,000 clones, of which roughly 14% are seen a single time; roughly 9.5% belongs to the top ten. No patient received treatment before thyroid surgery. The receptor was isolated from a female donor with papillary thyroid cancer or a benign thyroid nodule (not recorded which). Some clones in this sample may be carry-over from other donors' samples. V gene TRBV6-1 combines with J gene TRBJ2-5, with TRBD1 matching 8 bases. The sample taken for sequencing was blood. CDR3 loop: CASSSLGQGQEPQYF. In DNA, the CDR3 is TGTGCCAGCAGTTCCCTCGGACAGGGTCAAGAGCCCCAGTACTTC.